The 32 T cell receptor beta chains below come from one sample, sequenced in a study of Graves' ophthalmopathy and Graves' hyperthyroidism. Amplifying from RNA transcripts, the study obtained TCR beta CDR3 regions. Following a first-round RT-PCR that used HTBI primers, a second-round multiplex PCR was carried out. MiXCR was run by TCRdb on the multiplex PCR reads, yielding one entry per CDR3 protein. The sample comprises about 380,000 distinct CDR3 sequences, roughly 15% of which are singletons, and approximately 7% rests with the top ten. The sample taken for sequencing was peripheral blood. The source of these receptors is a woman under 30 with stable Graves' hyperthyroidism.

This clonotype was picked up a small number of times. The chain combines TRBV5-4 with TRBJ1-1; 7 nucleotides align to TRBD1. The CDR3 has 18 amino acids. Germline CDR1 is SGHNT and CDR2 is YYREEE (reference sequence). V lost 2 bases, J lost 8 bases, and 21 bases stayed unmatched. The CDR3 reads CASSFSFGHPKTGAEAFF. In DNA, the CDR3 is TGTGCCAGCAGCTTTTCCTTTGGGCATCCTAAAACAGGGGCCGAAGCTTTCTTT.

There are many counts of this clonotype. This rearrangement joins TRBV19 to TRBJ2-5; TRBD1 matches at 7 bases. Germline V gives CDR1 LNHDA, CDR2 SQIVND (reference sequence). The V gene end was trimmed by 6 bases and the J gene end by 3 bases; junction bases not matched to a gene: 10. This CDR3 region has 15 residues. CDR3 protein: CASSSEGQLKETQYF. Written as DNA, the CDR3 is TGTGCCAGTAGCAGTGAGGGACAGCTAAAAGAGACCCAGTACTTC. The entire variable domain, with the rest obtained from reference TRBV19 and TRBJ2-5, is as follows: DGGITQSPKYLFRKEGQNVTLSCEQNLNHDAMYWYRQDPGQGLRLIYYSQIVNDFQKGDIAEGYSVSREKKESFPLTVTSAQKNPTAFYLCASSSEGQLKETQYFGPGTRLLVL.

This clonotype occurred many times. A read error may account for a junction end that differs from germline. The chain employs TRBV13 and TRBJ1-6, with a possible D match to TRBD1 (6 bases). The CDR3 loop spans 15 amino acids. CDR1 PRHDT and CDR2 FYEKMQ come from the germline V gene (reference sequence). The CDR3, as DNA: TGTGCCAGCGGCTTAGGGGGGGCCTATAATTCACCCCTCCACTTT. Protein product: CASGLGGAYNSPLHF. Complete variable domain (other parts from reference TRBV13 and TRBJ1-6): AAGVIQSPRHLIKEKRETATLKCYPIPRHDTVYWYQQGPGQDPQFLISFYEKMQSDKGSIPDRFSAQQFSDYHSELNMSSLELGDSALYFCASGLGGAYNSPLHFGNGTRLTVT.

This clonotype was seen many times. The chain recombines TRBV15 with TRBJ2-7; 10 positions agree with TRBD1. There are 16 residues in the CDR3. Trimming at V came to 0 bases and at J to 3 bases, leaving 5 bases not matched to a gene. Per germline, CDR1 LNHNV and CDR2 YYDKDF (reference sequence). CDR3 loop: CATSREWTGGSYEQYF. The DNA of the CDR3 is TGTGCCACCAGCAGAGAGTGGACAGGGGGAAGCTACGAGCAGTACTTC.

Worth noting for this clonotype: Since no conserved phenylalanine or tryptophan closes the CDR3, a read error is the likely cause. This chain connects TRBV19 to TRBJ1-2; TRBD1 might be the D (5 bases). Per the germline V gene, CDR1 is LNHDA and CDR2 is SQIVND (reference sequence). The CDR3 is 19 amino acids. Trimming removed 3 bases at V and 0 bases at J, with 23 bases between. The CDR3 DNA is TGTGCCAGTAGTATTTTGGTACCAGGGCATAAAAATGCTAACTATGGCTACACCTAC. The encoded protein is CASSILVPGHKNANYGYTY.

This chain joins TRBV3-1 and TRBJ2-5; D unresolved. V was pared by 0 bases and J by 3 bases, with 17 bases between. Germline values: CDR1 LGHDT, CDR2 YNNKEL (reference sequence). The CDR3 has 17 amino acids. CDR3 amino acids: CASSQDRGVRPEETQYF. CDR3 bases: TGTGCCAGCAGCCAAGATCGTGGGGTGCGACCGGAAGAGACCCAGTACTTC.

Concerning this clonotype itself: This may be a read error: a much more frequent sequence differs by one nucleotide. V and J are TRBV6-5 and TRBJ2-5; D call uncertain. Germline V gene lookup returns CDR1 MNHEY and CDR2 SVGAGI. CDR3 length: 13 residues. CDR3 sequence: CASSYSGKESQYF. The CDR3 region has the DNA TGTGCCAGCAGTTACTCAGGGAAAGAGTCCCAGTACTTC.

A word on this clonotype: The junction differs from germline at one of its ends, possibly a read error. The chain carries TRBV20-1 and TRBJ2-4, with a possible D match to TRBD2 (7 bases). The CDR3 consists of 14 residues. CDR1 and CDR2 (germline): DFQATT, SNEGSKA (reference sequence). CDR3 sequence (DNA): TGCAGTGCTAGAGATTTGGGGGGGGCCGACATTAAGTACTTC. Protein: CSARDLGGADIKYF.

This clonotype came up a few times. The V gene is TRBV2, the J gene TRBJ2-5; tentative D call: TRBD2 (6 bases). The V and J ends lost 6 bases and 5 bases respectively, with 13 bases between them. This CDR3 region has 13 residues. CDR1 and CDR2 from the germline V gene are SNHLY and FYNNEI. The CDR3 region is CASRRSGLETQYF. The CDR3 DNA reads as TGTGCCAGCAGACGCAGCGGGTTGGAGACCCAGTACTTC. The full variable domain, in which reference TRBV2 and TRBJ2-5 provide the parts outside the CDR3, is EPEVTQTPSHQVTQMGQEVILRCVPISNHLYFYWYRQILGQKVEFLVSFYNNEISEKSEIFDDQFSVERPDGSNFTLKIRSTKLEDSAMYFCASRRSGLETQYFGPGTRLLVL.

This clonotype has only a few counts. The CDR3, as DNA: TGCAGTGCCGGGCGACAGAATACCTACGAGCAGTACTTC. Amino acids: CSAGRQNTYEQYF. The rearrangement joins TRBV20-1 to TRBJ2-7; TRBD1 might be the D (5 bases). CDR1 is DFQATT, CDR2 SNEGSKA, per germline (reference sequence). Trimming removed 6 bases from V and 2 bases from J, with 14 bases in between. The CDR3 loop spans 13 amino acids.

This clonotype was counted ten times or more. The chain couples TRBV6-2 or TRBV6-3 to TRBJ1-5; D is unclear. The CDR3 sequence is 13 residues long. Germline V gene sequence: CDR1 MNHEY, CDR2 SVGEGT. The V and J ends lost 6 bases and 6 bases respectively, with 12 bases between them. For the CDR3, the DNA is TGTGCCAGCAGAGTCGGGGTTTCTCAGCCCCAGCATTTT. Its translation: CASRVGVSQPQHF.

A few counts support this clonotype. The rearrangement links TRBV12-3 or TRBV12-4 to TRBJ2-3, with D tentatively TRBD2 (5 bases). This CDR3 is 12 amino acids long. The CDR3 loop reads CASEGRRDTQYF. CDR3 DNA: TGTGCTTCAGAGGGCAGAAGAGATACGCAGTATTTT.

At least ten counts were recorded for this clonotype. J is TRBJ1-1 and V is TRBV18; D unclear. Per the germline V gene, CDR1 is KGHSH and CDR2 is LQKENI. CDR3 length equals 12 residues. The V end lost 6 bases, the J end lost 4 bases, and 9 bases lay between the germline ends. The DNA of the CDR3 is TGTGCCAGCTCGCGAGACACCACTGAAGCTTTCTTT. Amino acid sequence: CASSRDTTEAFF.

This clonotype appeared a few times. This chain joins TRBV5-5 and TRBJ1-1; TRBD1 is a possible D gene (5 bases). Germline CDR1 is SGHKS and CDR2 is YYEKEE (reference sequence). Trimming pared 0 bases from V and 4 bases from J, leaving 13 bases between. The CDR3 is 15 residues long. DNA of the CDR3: TGTGCCAGCAGCTTGGGGCAGGGCAGGGCCACTGAAGCTTTCTTT. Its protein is CASSLGQGRATEAFF.

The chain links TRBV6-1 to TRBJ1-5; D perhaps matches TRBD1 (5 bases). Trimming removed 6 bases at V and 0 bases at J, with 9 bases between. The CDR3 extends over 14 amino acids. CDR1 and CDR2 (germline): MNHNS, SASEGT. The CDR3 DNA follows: TGTGCCAGCAGCACGGACAATAGCAATCAGCCCCAGCATTTT. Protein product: CASSTDNSNQPQHF.

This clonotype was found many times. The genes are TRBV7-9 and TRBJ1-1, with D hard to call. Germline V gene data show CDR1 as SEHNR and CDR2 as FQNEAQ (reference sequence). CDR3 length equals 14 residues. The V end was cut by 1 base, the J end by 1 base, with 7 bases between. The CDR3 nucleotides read TGTGCCAGCAGCTTAGGATACGGGAACACTGAAGCTTTCTTT. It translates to CASSLGYGNTEAFF.

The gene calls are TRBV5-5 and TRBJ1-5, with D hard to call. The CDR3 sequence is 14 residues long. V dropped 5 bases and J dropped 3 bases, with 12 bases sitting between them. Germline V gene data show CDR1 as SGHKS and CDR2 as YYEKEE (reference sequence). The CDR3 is CASSLLADNQPQHF. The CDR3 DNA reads TGTGCCAGCAGTCTTCTCGCAGACAATCAGCCCCAGCATTTT.

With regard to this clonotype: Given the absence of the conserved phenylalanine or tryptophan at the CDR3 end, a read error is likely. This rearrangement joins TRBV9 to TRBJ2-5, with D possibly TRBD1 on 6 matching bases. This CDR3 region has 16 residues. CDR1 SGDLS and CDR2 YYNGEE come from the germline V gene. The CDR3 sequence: CASSVGGWTAQETQYC. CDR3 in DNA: TGTGCTAGCAGCGTAGGTGGTTGGACAGCCCAAGAGACCCAGTACTGC.

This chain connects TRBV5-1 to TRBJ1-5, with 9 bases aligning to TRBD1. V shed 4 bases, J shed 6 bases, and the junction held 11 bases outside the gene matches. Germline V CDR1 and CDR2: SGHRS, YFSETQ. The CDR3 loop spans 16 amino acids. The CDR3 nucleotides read TGCGCCAGCAGCCCGGAAACAGGGGGCCGGGGTCAGCCCCAGCATTTT. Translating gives CASSPETGGRGQPQHF.

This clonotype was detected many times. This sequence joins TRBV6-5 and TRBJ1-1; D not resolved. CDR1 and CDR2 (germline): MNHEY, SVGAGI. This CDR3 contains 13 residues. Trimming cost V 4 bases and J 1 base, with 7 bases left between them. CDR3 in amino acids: CASSWTENTEAFF. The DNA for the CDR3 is TGTGCCAGCAGTTGGACGGAGAACACTGAAGCTTTCTTT.

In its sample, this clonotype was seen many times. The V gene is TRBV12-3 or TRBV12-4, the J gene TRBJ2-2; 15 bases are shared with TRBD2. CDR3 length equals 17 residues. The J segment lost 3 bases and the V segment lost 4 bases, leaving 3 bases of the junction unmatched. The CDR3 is CASSWTSGGAYTGELFF. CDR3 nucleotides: TGTGCCAGCAGTTGGACTAGCGGGGGGGCATACACCGGGGAGCTGTTTTTT.

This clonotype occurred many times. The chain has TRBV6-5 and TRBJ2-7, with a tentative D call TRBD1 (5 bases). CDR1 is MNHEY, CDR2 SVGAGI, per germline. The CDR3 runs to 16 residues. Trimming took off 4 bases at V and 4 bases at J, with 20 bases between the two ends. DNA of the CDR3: TGTGCCAGCAGTTCAACCCTCGGACACGTGTGGTACGAGCAGTACTTC. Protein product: CASSSTLGHVWYEQYF.

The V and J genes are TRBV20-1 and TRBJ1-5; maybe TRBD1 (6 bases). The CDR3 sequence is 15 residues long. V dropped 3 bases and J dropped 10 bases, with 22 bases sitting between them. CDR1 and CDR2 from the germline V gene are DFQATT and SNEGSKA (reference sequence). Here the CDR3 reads CSASKGGDVGSPQHF. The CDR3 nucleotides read TGCAGTGCTAGTAAAGGGGGGGACGTGGGGAGCCCCCAGCATTTT.

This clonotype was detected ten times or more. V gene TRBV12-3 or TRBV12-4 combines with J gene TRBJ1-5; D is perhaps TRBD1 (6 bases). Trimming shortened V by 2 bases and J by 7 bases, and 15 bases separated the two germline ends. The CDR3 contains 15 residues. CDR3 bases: TGTGCCAGCAGTTTACCCGGAAGGGGGGACCAGCCCCAGCATTTT. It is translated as CASSLPGRGDQPQHF.

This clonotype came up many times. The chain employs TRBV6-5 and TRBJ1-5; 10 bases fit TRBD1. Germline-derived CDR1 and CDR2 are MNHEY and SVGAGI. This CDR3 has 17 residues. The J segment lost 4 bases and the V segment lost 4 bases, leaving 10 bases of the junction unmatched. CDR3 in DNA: TGTGCCAGCAGTTCTCTTACCAGGACAGGGGGGAATCAGCCCCAGCATTTT. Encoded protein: CASSSLTRTGGNQPQHF.

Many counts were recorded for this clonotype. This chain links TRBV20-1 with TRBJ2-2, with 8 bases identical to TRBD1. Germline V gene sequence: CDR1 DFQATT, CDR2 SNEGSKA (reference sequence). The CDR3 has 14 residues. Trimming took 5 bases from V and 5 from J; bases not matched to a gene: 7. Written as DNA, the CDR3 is TGCAGTGCTTTAGACAGGGGTGGAACCGGGGAGCTGTTTTTT. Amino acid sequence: CSALDRGGTGELFF.

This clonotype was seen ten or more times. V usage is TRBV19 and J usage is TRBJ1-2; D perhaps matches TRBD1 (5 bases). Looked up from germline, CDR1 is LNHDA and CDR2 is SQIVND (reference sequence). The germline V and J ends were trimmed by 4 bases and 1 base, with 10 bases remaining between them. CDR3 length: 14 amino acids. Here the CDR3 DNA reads TGTGCCAGTAGTAGGGCAGGGAATAACTATGGCTACACCTTC. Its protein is CASSRAGNNYGYTF.

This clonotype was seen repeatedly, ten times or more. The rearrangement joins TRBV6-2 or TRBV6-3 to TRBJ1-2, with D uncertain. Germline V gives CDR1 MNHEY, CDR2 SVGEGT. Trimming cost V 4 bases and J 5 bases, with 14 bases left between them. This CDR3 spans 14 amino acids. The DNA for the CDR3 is TGTGCCAGCAGTTCTGATACGCCTCTGTATGGCTACACCTTC. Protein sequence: CASSSDTPLYGYTF.

CDR3 coding DNA: TGTGCCAGCAGTTCCGGGAGTGTGCAGTACTTC. It encodes CASSSGSVQYF. V and J are TRBV6-5 and TRBJ2-7, with a possible D match to TRBD2 (6 bases). Germline V gene lookup returns CDR1 MNHEY and CDR2 SVGAGI. The V and J ends lost 4 bases and 9 bases respectively, with 10 bases between them. The CDR3 spans 11 residues.

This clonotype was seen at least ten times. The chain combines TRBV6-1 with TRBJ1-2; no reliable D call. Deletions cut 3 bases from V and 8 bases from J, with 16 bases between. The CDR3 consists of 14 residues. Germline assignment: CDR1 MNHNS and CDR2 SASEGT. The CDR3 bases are TGTGCCAGCAGTGATTTCCAACAGAGTATCGGCTACACCTTC. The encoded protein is CASSDFQQSIGYTF.

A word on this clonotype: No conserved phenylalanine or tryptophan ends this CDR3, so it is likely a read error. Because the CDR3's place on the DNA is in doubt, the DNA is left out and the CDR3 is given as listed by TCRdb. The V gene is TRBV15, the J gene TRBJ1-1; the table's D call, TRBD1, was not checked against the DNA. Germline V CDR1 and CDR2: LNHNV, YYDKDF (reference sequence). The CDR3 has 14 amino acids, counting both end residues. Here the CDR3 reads CATSRSGRSTEACL.

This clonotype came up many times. The DNA of the CDR3 is TGTGCCAGCAGTTTGACCTCCCCTAATCAGCCCCAGCATTTT. Amino acids: CASSLTSPNQPQHF. The J gene is TRBJ1-5, the V gene TRBV12-3 or TRBV12-4; D is unresolved. The length of the CDR3 is 14 residues. With 3 bases removed from V and 4 bases from J, the gap between germline ends came to 10 bases.